One sample yielded the 18 T cell receptor beta chains listed below, sequenced in a study of blood T cell repertoires in COVID-19. Measured with immunoSEQ multiplex PCR; TCRdb has only the in-frame clones, and not every one. The sample shows 250,000 to 300,000 clones, approximately 87% of them seen only once. Specimen: peripheral blood. Source of these receptors: a man aged 55 to 70 who had recovered from COVID-19.

This clone was seen a single time. This rearrangement joins TRBV3-1 (or the pseudogene TRBV3-2) to TRBJ2-1; 16 bases align to TRBD2. The germline gives CDR1 LGHDT, CDR2 YNNKEL (reference sequence). Trimming at V came to 0 bases and at J to 6 bases, leaving 5 bases not matched to a gene. The CDR3 spans 18 residues. The CDR3 DNA reads as TGTGCCAGCAGCCAAGATCCGGGACTAGCGGGAGGGATCAATGAGCAGTTCTTC. Its translation: CASSQDPGLAGGINEQFF.

This clone showed up just once. The chain carries TRBV18 and TRBJ2-1; D is possibly TRBD1 (6 bases). Germline-derived CDR1 and CDR2 are KGHSH and LQKENI. V was pared by 2 bases and J by 4 bases, with 9 bases between. The CDR3 is 14 residues long. The CDR3 sequence: CASSPGGRYNEQFF. The CDR3 DNA sequence: TGTGCCAGCTCACCAGGGGGCAGGTACAATGAGCAGTTCTTC.

The genes are TRBV6-1 and TRBJ2-1, with TRBD2 as a possible D gene (5 bases). Germline CDR1 is MNHNS and CDR2 is SASEGT. Between the trimmed V and J ends, which lost 1 base and 0 bases, there was a span of 7 bases. This CDR3 is 15 amino acids long. The CDR3 is CASSEVGDSYNEQFF. The CDR3 DNA is TGTGCCAGCAGTGAAGTCGGGGACTCCTACAATGAGCAGTTCTTC.

The chain is built from TRBV4-1 and TRBJ2-1; a weak D match, TRBD1 (5 bases). The germline V gene has CDR1 MGHRA and CDR2 YSYEKL. This CDR3 region has 14 residues. Trimming took off 2 bases at V and 4 bases at J, with 9 bases between the two ends. CDR3 residues: CASSQTQGYNEQFF. In nucleotides, the CDR3 is TGCGCCAGCAGCCAAACCCAGGGTTACAATGAGCAGTTCTTC.

V is TRBV28 and J is TRBJ2-7; 7 bases fit TRBD1. The CDR3 length is 19 residues. After removal of 5 bases from V and 0 bases from J, the junction contained 19 bases not matched to a gene. Germline loops: CDR1 MDHEN, CDR2 SYDVKM. The CDR3 spells CASSPQQGKGQYFSYEQYF. The CDR3 nucleotides are TGTGCCAGCAGTCCTCAACAGGGGAAGGGGCAGTACTTCTCCTACGAGCAGTACTTC.

V is TRBV12-3 or TRBV12-4 and J is TRBJ2-1; no clear D. V lost 2 bases to trimming and J lost 8 bases, with 4 bases between them. CDR3 size: 11 residues. The CDR3 sequence: CASSLTDEQFF. The CDR3 DNA reads as TGTGCCAGCAGTTTAACAGATGAGCAGTTCTTC.

The V and J genes are TRBV25-1 and TRBJ2-3; tentative D call: TRBD2 (5 bases). This CDR3 comprises 12 residues. CDR1 and CDR2 (germline): MGHDK, SYGVNS. V was trimmed by 4 bases and J by 4 bases, leaving 6 bases between them. DNA for the CDR3: TGTGCCAGCAGTGTGGAGGCAGATACGCAGTATTTT. This gives the protein CASSVEADTQYF.

This chain uses TRBV9 with TRBJ2-7, with a possible D match to TRBD1 (6 bases). The CDR3 consists of 14 residues. Per germline, CDR1 SGDLS and CDR2 YYNGEE. Trimming stripped 0 bases from V and 7 bases from J, with 14 bases between. The CDR3 here is CASSVATDRGEQYF. The CDR3 DNA is TGTGCCAGCAGCGTAGCTACTGATAGGGGGGAGCAGTACTTC.

V usage is TRBV3-1 (or the pseudogene TRBV3-2) and J usage is TRBJ1-2; 11 bases map to TRBD1. CDR1 and CDR2 from the germline V gene are LGHDT and YNNKEL (reference sequence). The CDR3 has 14 amino acids. The V and J ends lost 4 bases and 8 bases, in that order; junction bases with no gene match: 6. CDR3 loop: CASSPGQGVRGYTF. The CDR3 DNA sequence: TGTGCCAGCAGCCCGGGACAGGGGGTGAGGGGCTACACCTTC.

The rearrangement uses TRBV27 and TRBJ2-2; 7 bases match TRBD1. Germline CDR1 is MNHEY and CDR2 is SMNVEV (reference sequence). The CDR3 spans 16 residues. Trimming removed 4 bases from V and 5 bases from J; junction bases left unmatched: 10. The CDR3 nucleotides read TGTGCCAGCAGTTACCTAACCACAGGGGTAACCGGGGAGCTGTTTTTT. Amino acids: CASSYLTTGVTGELFF.

This chain connects TRBV15 to TRBJ2-5; 7 nucleotides agree with TRBD2. Germline assignment: CDR1 LNHNV and CDR2 YYDKDF (reference sequence). This CDR3 has 14 residues. The V and J ends lost 6 bases and 3 bases, in that order; junction bases with no gene match: 7. The DNA for the CDR3 is TGTGCCACCAGAAATAGGGCGGGGGAAGAGACCCAGTACTTC. This sequence encodes CATRNRAGEETQYF.

This chain uses TRBV28 with TRBJ1-1; D remains unclear. V lost 5 bases to trimming and J lost 1 base, with 11 bases between them. This CDR3 has 14 residues. Germline V gene sequence: CDR1 MDHEN, CDR2 SYDVKM. For the CDR3, the DNA is TGTGCCAGCAGTCAAACGCCAGGGAACACTGAAGCTTTCTTT. This translates into CASSQTPGNTEAFF.

J is TRBJ2-2 and V is TRBV5-4; 10 bases map to TRBD1. With 4 bases clipped from V and 4 bases from J, the junction kept 7 bases outside the gene matches. Germline values: CDR1 SGHNT, CDR2 YYREEE (reference sequence). This CDR3 is 16 amino acids long. CDR3 amino acids: CASSIRDRGITGELFF. The DNA of the CDR3 is TGTGCCAGCAGCATCCGGGACAGGGGAATCACCGGGGAGCTGTTTTTT.

The rearrangement joins TRBV5-6 to TRBJ1-2, with D tentatively TRBD1 (6 bases). Germline CDR1 reads SGHDT; CDR2 reads YYEEEE. The CDR3 covers 16 residues. Trimming stripped 0 bases from V and 4 bases from J, with 16 bases between. CDR3 bases: TGTGCCAGCAGCTTGGTAGGGCAGGGGCGGGCCTATGGCTACACCTTC. Protein: CASSLVGQGRAYGYTF.

The V and J genes are TRBV18 and TRBJ2-1; 7 bases are shared with TRBD1. The J segment lost 0 bases and the V segment lost 4 bases, leaving 3 bases of the junction unmatched. The CDR3 has 15 amino acids. The germline V gene encodes CDR1 KGHSH and CDR2 LQKENI. CDR3 in DNA: TGTGCCAGCTCACTGGGGACAGCCTCCTACAATGAGCAGTTCTTC. This sequence encodes CASSLGTASYNEQFF. The full variable domain, rest sourced from reference TRBV18 and TRBJ2-1, is NAGVMQNPRHLVRRRGQEARLRCSPMKGHSHVYWYRQLPEEGLKFMVYLQKENIIDESGMPKERFSAEFPKEGPSILRIQQVVRGDSAAYFCASSLGTASYNEQFFGPGTRLTVL.

This rearrangement joins TRBV9 to TRBJ2-1; 7 bases agree with TRBD1. This CDR3 spans 19 amino acids. The trim removed 2 bases at V and 7 bases at J, leaving 21 bases unmatched. In germline, CDR1 is SGDLS, CDR2 YYNGEE. CDR3 DNA: TGTGCCAGCAGCGTTTCGACAGGGAGATCGGCCTGGCCTGAAAATGAGCAGTTCTTC. Translation: CASSVSTGRSAWPENEQFF. The whole variable domain, remainder taken from reference TRBV9 and TRBJ2-1, is DSGVTQTPKHLITATGQRVTLRCSPRSGDLSVYWYQQSLDQGLQFLIQYYNGEERAKGNILERFSAQQFPDLHSELNLSSLELGDSALYFCASSVSTGRSAWPENEQFFGPGTRLTVL.

V usage is TRBV7-9 and J usage is TRBJ1-1, with D perhaps matching TRBD1 (6 bases). The CDR3 is 14 amino acids. V was clipped by 1 base and J by 7 bases, with 13 bases between them. Germline V CDR1 and CDR2: SEHNR, FQNEAQ (reference sequence). The CDR3 reads CASSLGSGDGEAFF. Written as DNA, the CDR3 is TGTGCCAGCAGCTTAGGCTCAGGGGACGGTGAAGCTTTCTTT.

The chain links TRBV5-1 to TRBJ1-1; a weak D match, TRBD1 (5 bases). Per the germline V gene, CDR1 is SGHRS and CDR2 is YFSETQ. The CDR3 runs 14 residues. V was pared by 5 bases and J by 3 bases, with 14 bases between. In DNA form, the CDR3 reads TGCGCCAGCAGTACAGGAGACTGGGACACTGAAGCTTTCTTT. Encoded protein: CASSTGDWDTEAFF.